This is a list of T cell receptor beta chains from one sample in a study of cytomegalovirus exposure and HLA in healthy donors. The method was immunoSEQ multiplex PCR; TCRdb's version includes in-frame clones alone and lacks a portion of them. The data show about 120,000 clones, with around 75% seen just once and 1.5% to 2% held by the top ten. Sequences were obtained from PBMCs. Receptor source: a woman younger than 30 in good health and CMV-seronegative. Both conserved end residues are part of each CDR3. Fields, in order: clone size, V gene, J gene, D gene, CDR3 protein, CDR3 DNA. A D gene is named only where the DNA matches it firmly. Clone size, where shown, is once, few, many, or a class for clones that have expanded.

size: NA; V: TRBV5-6; J: TRBJ1-5; D: TRBD1; CDR3: CASSGGTGGQPQHF; DNA: TGTGCCAGCAGCGGCGGGACAGGGGGGCAGCCCCAGCATTTT
size: NA; V: TRBV5-4; J: TRBJ2-5; D: NA; CDR3: CASSLESGLETQYF; DNA: TGTGCCAGCAGCTTGGAGAGCGGGTTAGAGACCCAGTACTTC
size: NA; V: TRBV9; J: TRBJ2-3; D: TRBD2; CDR3: CASSVWIGGNADTQYF; DNA: TGTGCCAGCAGCGTCTGGATCGGGGGGAACGCAGATACGCAGTATTTT
size: NA; V: TRBV6-5; J: TRBJ1-6; D: TRBD1; CDR3: CASRPGTGGNSPLHF; DNA: TGTGCCAGCCGTCCCGGGACAGGGGGGAACTCACCCCTCCACTTT
size: NA; V: TRBV11-2; J: TRBJ2-7; D: TRBD1; CDR3: CASSSGQGAYEQYF; DNA: TGTGCCAGCAGCTCCGGACAGGGGGCCTACGAGCAGTACTTC
size: NA; V: TRBV5-1; J: TRBJ2-1; D: TRBD1; CDR3: CASSSTGEYEQFF; DNA: TGCGCCAGCAGCTCGACAGGGGAATATGAGCAGTTCTTC
size: NA; V: TRBV27; J: TRBJ1-6; D: TRBD1; CDR3: CASSLSGRGINSPLHF; DNA: TGTGCCAGCAGTTTATCTGGCAGGGGGATAAATTCACCCCTCCACTTT
size: few; V: TRBV28; J: TRBJ2-1; D: TRBD2; CDR3: CASSLVIAGGNEQFF; DNA: TGTGCCAGCAGTTTAGTAATAGCGGGGGGCAATGAGCAGTTCTTC
size: NA; V: TRBV27; J: TRBJ2-7; D: NA; CDR3: CASQGLLYEQYF; DNA: TGTGCCAGCCAGGGCCTCCTCTACGAGCAGTACTTC
size: NA; V: TRBV25-1; J: TRBJ2-1; D: NA; CDR3: CASSEYPKSSYNEQFF; DNA: TGTGCCAGCAGTGAATATCCCAAGAGCTCCTACAATGAGCAGTTCTTC
size: NA; V: TRBV29-1; J: TRBJ2-1; D: TRBD2; CDR3: CSVVAGVYNEQFF; DNA: TGCAGCGTTGTAGCGGGGGTCTACAATGAGCAGTTCTTC
size: NA; V: TRBV6-6; J: TRBJ1-1; D: TRBD1; CDR3: CASSDRENTEAFF; DNA: TGTGCCAGCAGTGACAGGGAGAACACTGAAGCTTTCTTT
size: NA; V: TRBV9; J: TRBJ2-3; D: TRBD1; CDR3: CASSARDRGRGTVRTDTQYF; DNA: TGTGCCAGCAGCGCCCGGGACAGGGGGCGCGGTACAGTCCGGACAGATACGCAGTATTTT
size: NA; V: TRBV18; J: TRBJ2-7; D: NA; CDR3: CASSPPSPVAEYF; DNA: TGTGCCAGCTCACCACCCTCCCCCGTGGCGGAGTACTTC
size: NA; V: TRBV11-2; J: TRBJ2-5; D: TRBD2; CDR3: CASSSVVREGETQYF; DNA: TGTGCCAGCAGCTCAGTAGTCAGGGAGGGGGAGACCCAGTACTTC
size: NA; V: TRBV19; J: TRBJ1-5; D: NA; CDR3: CASSIVAGSNQPQHF; DNA: TGTGCCAGTAGTATCGTAGCGGGGTCTAATCAGCCCCAGCATTTT
size: NA; V: TRBV28; J: TRBJ2-7; D: TRBD1; CDR3: CASSLVGQATYEQYF; DNA: TGTGCCAGCAGTTTAGTGGGACAGGCAACATACGAGCAGTACTTC
size: NA; V: TRBV27; J: TRBJ2-7; D: TRBD2; CDR3: CASSPIGGGPYEQYF; DNA: TGTGCCAGCAGTCCCATTGGCGGGGGACCTTACGAGCAGTACTTC
size: once; V: TRBV6-1; J: TRBJ1-5; D: TRBD1; CDR3: CASLKQGAGQPQHF; DNA: TGTGCCAGCCTAAAACAGGGGGCGGGTCAGCCCCAGCATTTT
size: once; V: TRBV6-1; J: TRBJ1-2; D: TRBD1; CDR3: CASSDLTGPNYGYTF; DNA: TGTGCCAGCAGTGACTTGACAGGGCCTAACTATGGCTACACCTTC
size: NA; V: TRBV7-9; J: TRBJ1-1; D: TRBD1; CDR3: CASSFVTGGSNTEAFF; DNA: TGTGCCAGCAGCTTTGTAACAGGGGGTTCGAACACTGAAGCTTTCTTT
size: NA; V: TRBV28; J: TRBJ1-5; D: NA; CDR3: CASSLGGGVLPQHF; DNA: TGTGCCAGCAGTTTAGGGGGAGGGGTGCTGCCCCAGCATTTT
size: NA; V: TRBV13; J: TRBJ1-3; D: TRBD1; CDR3: CAGGQDISGNTIYF; DNA: TGTGCCGGAGGACAGGACATCTCTGGAAACACCATATATTTT
size: NA; V: TRBV27; J: TRBJ1-1; D: TRBD1; CDR3: CASSKQGVGTEAFF; DNA: TGTGCCAGCAGCAAACAGGGGGTGGGCACTGAAGCTTTCTTT
size: NA; V: TRBV7-7; J: TRBJ2-1; D: TRBD1; CDR3: CASSKDRVGEQFF; DNA: TGTGCTAGCAGCAAGGACAGGGTTGGTGAGCAGTTCTTC
size: NA; V: TRBV28; J: TRBJ1-2; D: TRBD1; CDR3: CASSNRQGGYTF; DNA: TGTGCCAGCAGTAACCGACAGGGTGGCTACACCTTC
size: NA; V: TRBV6-6; J: TRBJ2-5; D: NA; CDR3: CASSTGELRETQYF; DNA: TGTGCCAGCTCCACGGGGGAACTAAGGGAGACCCAGTACTTC
size: NA; V: TRBV6-5; J: TRBJ1-5; D: NA; CDR3: CASSLDGQNQPQHF; DNA: TGTGCCAGCAGCCTAGACGGACAGAATCAGCCCCAGCATTTT
size: NA; V: TRBV5-1; J: TRBJ1-2; D: NA; CDR3: CASSSNPGISNYGYTF; DNA: TGCGCCAGCAGCTCCAATCCGGGAATTTCTAACTATGGCTACACCTTC
size: NA; V: TRBV25-1; J: TRBJ1-1; D: NA; CDR3: CASSEGGQNTEAFF; DNA: TGTGCCAGCAGTGAAGGCGGGCAGAACACTGAAGCTTTCTTT
size: NA; V: TRBV28; J: TRBJ2-7; D: TRBD1; CDR3: CASASGTGFEQYF; DNA: TGTGCCAGCGCATCCGGGACAGGGTTTGAGCAGTACTTC
size: NA; V: TRBV7-9; J: TRBJ1-1; D: NA; CDR3: CASSLEEDREAFF; DNA: TGTGCCAGCAGCTTAGAGGAGGACAGAGAAGCTTTCTTT